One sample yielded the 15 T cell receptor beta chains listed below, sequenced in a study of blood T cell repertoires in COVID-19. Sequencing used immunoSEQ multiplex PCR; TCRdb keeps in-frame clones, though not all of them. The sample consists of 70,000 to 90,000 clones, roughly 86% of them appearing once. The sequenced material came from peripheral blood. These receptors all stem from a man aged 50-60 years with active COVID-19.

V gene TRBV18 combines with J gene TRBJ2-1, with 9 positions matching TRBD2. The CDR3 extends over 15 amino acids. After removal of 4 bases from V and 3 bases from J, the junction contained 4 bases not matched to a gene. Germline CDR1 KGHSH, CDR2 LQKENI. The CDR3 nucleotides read TGTGCCAGCTCACAGGGACTAGCAAACTACAATGAGCAGTTCTTC. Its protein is CASSQGLANYNEQFF.

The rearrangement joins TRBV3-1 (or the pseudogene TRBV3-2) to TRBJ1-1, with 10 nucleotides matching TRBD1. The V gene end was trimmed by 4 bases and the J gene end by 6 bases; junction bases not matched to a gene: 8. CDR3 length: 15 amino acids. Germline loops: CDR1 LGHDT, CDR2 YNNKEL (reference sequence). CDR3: CASSPMGQGMSEAFF. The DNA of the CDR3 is TGTGCCAGCAGCCCGATGGGACAGGGGATGTCTGAAGCTTTCTTT.

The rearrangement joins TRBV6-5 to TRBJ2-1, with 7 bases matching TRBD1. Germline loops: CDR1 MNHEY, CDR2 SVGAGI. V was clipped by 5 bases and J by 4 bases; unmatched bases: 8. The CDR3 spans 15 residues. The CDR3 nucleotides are TGTGCCAGCAGTCACGACAGGGAACGATACAATGAGCAGTTCTTC. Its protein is CASSHDRERYNEQFF.

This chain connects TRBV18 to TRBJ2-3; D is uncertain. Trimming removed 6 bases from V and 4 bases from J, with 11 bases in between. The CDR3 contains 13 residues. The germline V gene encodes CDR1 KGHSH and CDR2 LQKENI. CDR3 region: CASSRSMADTQYF. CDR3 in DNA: TGTGCCAGCTCGCGGTCCATGGCAGATACGCAGTATTTT.

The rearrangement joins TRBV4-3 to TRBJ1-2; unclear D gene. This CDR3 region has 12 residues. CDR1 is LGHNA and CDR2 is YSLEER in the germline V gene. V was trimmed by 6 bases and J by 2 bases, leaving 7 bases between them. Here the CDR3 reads CASRAGNYGYTF. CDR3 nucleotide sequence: TGCGCCAGCAGAGCGGGGAACTATGGCTACACCTTC.

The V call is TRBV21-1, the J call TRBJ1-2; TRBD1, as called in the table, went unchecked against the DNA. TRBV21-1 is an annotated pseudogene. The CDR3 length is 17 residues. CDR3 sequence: CASSRTRTEMLNYGYTF. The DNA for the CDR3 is TGTGCCAGCAGTCGAACCCGGACAGAAATGCTTAACTATGGCTACACCTTC.

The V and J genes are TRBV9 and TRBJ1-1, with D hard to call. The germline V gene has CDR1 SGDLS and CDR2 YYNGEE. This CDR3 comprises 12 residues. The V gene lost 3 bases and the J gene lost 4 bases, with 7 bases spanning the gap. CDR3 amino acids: CASSGPGTEAFF. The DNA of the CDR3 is TGTGCCAGCAGCGGACCGGGCACTGAAGCTTTCTTT. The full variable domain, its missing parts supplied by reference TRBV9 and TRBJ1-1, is DSGVTQTPKHLITATGQRVTLRCSPRSGDLSVYWYQQSLDQGLQFLIQYYNGEERAKGNILERFSAQQFPDLHSELNLSSLELGDSALYFCASSGPGTEAFFGQGTRLTVV.

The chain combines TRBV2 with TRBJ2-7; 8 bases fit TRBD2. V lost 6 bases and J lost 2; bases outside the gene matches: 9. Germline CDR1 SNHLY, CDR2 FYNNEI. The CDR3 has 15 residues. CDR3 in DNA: TGTGCCAGCAGGCCTGGGGGCGGGGGGCCCTACGAGCAGTACTTC. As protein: CASRPGGGGPYEQYF.

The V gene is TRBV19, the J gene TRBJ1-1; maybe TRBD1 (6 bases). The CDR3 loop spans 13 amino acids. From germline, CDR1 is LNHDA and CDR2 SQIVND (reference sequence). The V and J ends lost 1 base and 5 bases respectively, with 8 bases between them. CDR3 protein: CASSIVQGTEAFF. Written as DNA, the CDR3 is TGTGCCAGTAGTATAGTACAGGGTACTGAAGCTTTCTTT.

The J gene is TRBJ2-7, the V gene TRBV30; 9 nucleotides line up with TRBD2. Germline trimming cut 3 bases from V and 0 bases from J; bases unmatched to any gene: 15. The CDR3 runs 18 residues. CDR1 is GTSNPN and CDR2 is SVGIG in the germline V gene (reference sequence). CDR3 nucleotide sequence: TGTGCCTGGAGCTCCAAGGGGGCCAGCGGGGGGAGCTCCTACGAGCAGTACTTC. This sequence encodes CAWSSKGASGGSSYEQYF.

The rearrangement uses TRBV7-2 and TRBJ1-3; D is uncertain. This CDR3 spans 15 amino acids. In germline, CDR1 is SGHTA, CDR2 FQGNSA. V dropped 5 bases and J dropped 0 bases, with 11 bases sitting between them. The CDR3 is CASSPPQFSGNTIYF. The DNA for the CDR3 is TGTGCCAGCAGCCCGCCACAGTTCTCTGGAAACACCATATATTTT.

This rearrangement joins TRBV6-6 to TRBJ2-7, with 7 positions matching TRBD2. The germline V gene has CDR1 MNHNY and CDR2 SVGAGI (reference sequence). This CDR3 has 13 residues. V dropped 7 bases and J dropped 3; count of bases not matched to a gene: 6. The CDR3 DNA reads TGTGCCAGCAACCCCGGGGGGATCTACGAGCAGTACTTC. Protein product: CASNPGGIYEQYF.

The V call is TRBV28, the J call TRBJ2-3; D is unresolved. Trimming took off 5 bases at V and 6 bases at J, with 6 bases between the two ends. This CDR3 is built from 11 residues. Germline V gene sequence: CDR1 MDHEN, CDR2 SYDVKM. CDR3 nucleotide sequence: TGTGCCAGCAGTCCTCTCGATACGCAGTATTTT. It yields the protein CASSPLDTQYF.

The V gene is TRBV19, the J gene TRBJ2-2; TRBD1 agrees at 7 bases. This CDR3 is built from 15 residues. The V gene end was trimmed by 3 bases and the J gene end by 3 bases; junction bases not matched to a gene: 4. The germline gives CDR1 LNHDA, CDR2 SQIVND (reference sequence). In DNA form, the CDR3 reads TGTGCCAGTAGTATCTGGGACAGCTACACCGGGGAGCTGTTTTTT. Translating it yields CASSIWDSYTGELFF.

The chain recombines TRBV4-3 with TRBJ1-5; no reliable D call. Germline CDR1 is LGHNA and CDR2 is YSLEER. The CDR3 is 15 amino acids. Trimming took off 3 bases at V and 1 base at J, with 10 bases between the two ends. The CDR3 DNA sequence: TGCGCCAGCAGCCAGAGCCGAGAGAGCAATCAGCCCCAGCATTTT. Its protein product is CASSQSRESNQPQHF.